The 2 T cell receptor beta chains in this list originate from one sample, sequenced in a study of regulatory T cells in long-lasting Graves disease. Construction of the TCR beta libraries employed iRepertoire HTBI primers in conjunction with Arm-PCR of CDR3 regions. TCRdb redid the calling of the multiplex PCR reads with MiXCR, one entry per CDR3 protein. This sample carries 350,000 to 450,000 distinct CDR3 sequences, over 9.5% of them seen once, and the ten largest clones take approximately 20%. Time point defined: newly diagnosed GD, antithyroid drugs for less than 3 months. Generation of the TCR library employed RNA extracted from PBMCs. These data were also reused for a study on T cells in Graves' hyperthyroidism and ophthalmopathy.

Sequenced here: peripheral blood mononuclear cells (PBMCs), sampled at new diagnosis, from a patient treated with antithyroid drugs. These receptors all come from a woman aged 18-29 years with Graves disease.

In its sample, this clonotype was seen a few times. The DNA of the CDR3 is TGTGCCAGCAGTTACGGCAGGCACACTGAAGCTTTCTTT. Protein sequence: CASSYGRHTEAFF. This sequence joins TRBV6-5 and TRBJ1-1, with no clear D. The V end lost 2 bases, the J end lost 3 bases, and 7 bases lay between the germline ends. Germline CDR1 reads MNHEY; CDR2 reads SVGAGI. The CDR3 runs to 13 residues.

There are a few counts of this clonotype. The chain carries TRBV9 and TRBJ1-2, with D unresolved. Per the germline V gene, CDR1 is SGDLS and CDR2 is YYNGEE. The CDR3 totals 17 residues. Trimming cost V 1 base and J 0 bases, with 16 bases left between them. The CDR3 sequence: CASSVFNTPLSNYGYTF. In nucleotides, the CDR3 is TGTGCCAGCAGCGTATTTAACACACCTCTCTCTAACTATGGCTACACCTTC.